This is a list of T cell receptor beta chains from one sample in a study of blood T cell repertoires in COVID-19. Data came from immunoSEQ multiplex PCR; TCRdb stores just in-frame clones and leaves some out. The sample carries approximately 120,000 clones, roughly 85% recorded once. The source material was peripheral blood. These receptors were collected from a man aged 80 or over with active or convalescent COVID-19. CDR3s include the opening cysteine and the closing phenylalanine or tryptophan. The D gene is left open where the match is weak. Clone size is given for some rows only: seen once, a few or many times, or a class if the clone is expanded.

j_call d_call v_call clone_size cdr3_aa cdr3_nt
TRBJ2-1 TRBD1 TRBV7-9 NA CASTPDRVGEQFF TGTGCCAGCACCCCCGACAGGGTAGGTGAGCAGTTCTTC
TRBJ1-4 NA TRBV27 once CASSPRDGGEKLFF TGTGCCAGCAGTCCCAGGGACGGGGGTGAAAAACTGTTTTTT
TRBJ2-2 NA TRBV7-2 NA CASSLAGVRTGELFF TGTGCCAGCAGCTTAGCGGGAGTAAGGACCGGGGAGCTGTTTTTT
TRBJ2-2 TRBD2 TRBV27 NA CASSLFSGGETGELFF TGTGCCAGCAGTTTATTTAGCGGGGGGGAAACCGGGGAGCTGTTTTTT
TRBJ2-7 TRBD1 TRBV5-1 NA CASSRDSYEQYF TGCGCCAGCAGCAGGGACAGCTACGAGCAGTACTTC
TRBJ1-1 NA TRBV27 NA CASSPLVGGDTEAFF TGTGCCAGCAGTCCCCTCGTGGGGGGGGACACTGAAGCTTTCTTT
TRBJ2-5 NA TRBV29-1 NA CSAEIKQETQYF TGCAGCGCCGAGATTAAACAAGAGACCCAGTACTTC
TRBJ2-6 NA TRBV2 NA CASKKEHSGANVLTF TGTGCCAGCAAGAAGGAGCACTCTGGGGCCAACGTCCTGACTTTC
TRBJ1-2 NA TRBV1 NA CTSLRGGPSPYGYTF TGCACCAGCCTCCGTGGGGGCCCGTCCCCTTATGGCTACACCTTC
TRBJ2-3 NA TRBV11-3 NA CASSSSSWGADTQYF TGTGCCAGCAGCTCCTCCTCATGGGGGGCAGATACGCAGTATTTT
TRBJ1-1 NA TRBV7-8 once CASSKTGTLNTEAFF TGTGCCAGCAGCAAAACAGGGACACTGAACACTGAAGCTTTCTTT
TRBJ1-1 NA TRBV19 once CASINSWARGAFF TGTGCCAGTATCAATAGTTGGGCCAGGGGCGCTTTCTTT
TRBJ2-3 NA TRBV7-6 NA CASSLNPRADYTDTQYF TGTGCCAGCAGCTTGAACCCCAGGGCAGATTACACAGATACGCAGTATTTT
TRBJ2-7 TRBD2 TRBV2 many CASLLREGIIHEQYF TGTGCCAGCTTGCTACGGGAGGGTATAATCCACGAGCAGTACTTC
TRBJ1-3 NA TRBV11-2 NA CASSLSLGGYPGNTIYF TGTGCCAGCAGCTTAAGTCTGGGAGGGTATCCTGGAAACACCATATATTTT
TRBJ2-7 NA TRBV18 NA CASSPPDTSYEQYF TGTGCCAGCTCACCACCTGACACCTCCTACGAGCAGTACTTC
TRBJ2-6 NA TRBV5-4 many CASSLGTPVGANVLTF TGTGCCAGCAGCTTAGGGACACCGGTAGGGGCCAACGTCCTGACTTTC
TRBJ2-3 NA TRBV19 many CASSGRRPGSTDTQYF TGTGCCAGTAGTGGGAGGCGCCCCGGTAGCACAGATACGCAGTATTTT
TRBJ1-1 TRBD1 TRBV5-1 NA CASSPQGQRKLMNTEAFF TGCGCCAGCAGTCCCCAGGGACAGCGGAAACTCATGAACACTGAAGCTTTCTTT
TRBJ1-1 TRBD1 TRBV5-4 NA CASSETGSTRRGGTEAFF TGTGCCAGCAGCGAGACAGGGTCGACCCGACGAGGGGGCACTGAAGCTTTCTTT
TRBJ1-2 NA TRBV5-1 NA CASRHGRSYGYTF TGCGCCAGCAGGCACGGGAGAAGCTACGGCTACACCTTC
TRBJ1-4 NA TRBV28 NA CASSPPPRGKLFF TGTGCCAGCAGTCCGCCCCCCAGGGGAAAACTGTTTTTT
TRBJ2-7 NA TRBV4-3 NA CASSQGGVGAYEQYF TGCGCCAGCAGCCAAGGGGGGGTAGGGGCCTACGAGCAGTACTTC
TRBJ1-2 TRBD1 TRBV29-1 NA CSARTGGGYGYTF TGCAGCGCCAGGACAGGGGGAGGCTATGGCTACACCTTC
TRBJ2-1 NA TRBV4-1 NA CASSQDPPLNEQFF TGCGCCAGCAGCCAAGATCCCCCCCTCAATGAGCAGTTCTTC
TRBJ2-2 NA TRBV24-1 NA CATSDLSGTGELFF TGTGCCACCAGTGATTTGTCGGGGACCGGGGAGCTGTTTTTT
TRBJ1-4 NA TRBV29-1 NA CSVDPGGAGEKLFF TGCAGCGTTGATCCGGGGGGGGCAGGTGAAAAACTGTTTTTT
TRBJ1-2 NA TRBV5-4 NA CASSLDSTYGYTF TGTGCCAGCAGCTTGGACAGCACTTATGGCTACACCTTC
TRBJ1-6 NA TRBV7-9 NA CASSLQGNNSPLHF TGTGCCAGCAGCTTACAGGGTAATAATTCACCCCTCCACTTT
TRBJ1-2 TRBD1 TRBV11-2 NA CASSSDRGRFYGYTF TGTGCCAGCAGCTCAGACAGGGGTCGGTTCTATGGCTACACCTTC
TRBJ1-2 NA TRBV18 few CASFLQDPHYGYTF TGTGCCAGCTTCCTACAGGACCCTCACTATGGCTACACCTTC
TRBJ1-1 NA TRBV28 NA CASSLLPTLGDTEAFF TGTGCCAGCAGTTTACTCCCTACGCTCGGGGACACTGAAGCTTTCTTT
TRBJ2-7 NA TRBV2 NA CASREGFSYEQYF TGTGCCAGCAGGGAGGGATTCTCCTACGAGCAGTACTTC
TRBJ2-5 TRBD2 TRBV19 NA CASSEASGHQETQYF TGTGCCAGTAGTGAGGCTAGCGGGCACCAAGAGACCCAGTACTTC
TRBJ2-5 NA TRBV11-3 NA CASSQGGAAQETQYF TGTGCCAGCAGCCAAGGGGGGGCCGCCCAAGAGACCCAGTACTTC
TRBJ1-2 NA TRBV2 NA CASSMGLIKGGYTF TGTGCCAGCAGTATGGGACTGATAAAGGGTGGCTACACCTTC
TRBJ1-2 NA TRBV5-4 NA CASSSSGGVYGYTF TGTGCCAGCAGCTCGTCGGGGGGAGTCTATGGCTACACCTTC
TRBJ1-6 TRBD1 TRBV11-1 NA CASSPRDRGFSTLHF TGTGCCAGCAGCCCCCGGGACAGAGGCTTTTCGACCCTCCACTTT
TRBJ2-3 TRBD2 TRBV27 NA CASSPSRLAVTDTQYF TGTGCCAGCAGTCCGAGCCGACTAGCGGTCACAGATACGCAGTATTTT
TRBJ1-2 NA TRBV2 NA CASSGGHGANYGYTF TGTGCCAGCAGTGGAGGACACGGAGCTAACTATGGCTACACCTTC
TRBJ2-2 TRBD2 TRBV28 NA CASHRGGRTGELFF TGTGCCAGCCATCGGGGGGGGCGCACCGGGGAGCTGTTTTTT
TRBJ2-3 NA TRBV11-3 few CASSLGVASDTQYF TGTGCCAGCAGCTTAGGGGTAGCGTCAGATACGCAGTATTTT
TRBJ1-5 NA TRBV6-5 NA CASSSAGNQPQHF TGTGCCAGCAGTTCAGCAGGAAATCAGCCCCAGCATTTT
TRBJ1-2 TRBD1 TRBV14 NA CASSQGQGSANYGYTF TGTGCCAGCAGCCAAGGACAGGGCTCAGCTAACTATGGCTACACCTTC
TRBJ1-2 NA TRBV19 NA CASTPSTGLGFGYTF TGTGCCAGTACTCCCTCGACAGGCCTCGGGTTTGGCTACACCTTC
TRBJ1-5 TRBD1 TRBV4-1 few CASSQELGTADDQPQHF TGCGCCAGCAGCCAAGAGCTCGGGACAGCCGACGATCAGCCCCAGCATTTT
TRBJ2-7 NA TRBV19 NA CASSIGVRESRTGALEQYF TGTGCCAGTAGTATCGGCGTGCGGGAGAGCCGAACGGGGGCTCTCGAGCAGTACTTC
TRBJ2-3 NA TRBV19 NA CASSPETGVTGTDTQYF TGTGCCAGTAGCCCGGAGACGGGGGTTACGGGCACAGATACGCAGTATTTT
TRBJ2-2 TRBD1 TRBV19 NA CASRWGTGNTGELFF TGTGCCAGTAGATGGGGGACAGGGAACACCGGGGAGCTGTTTTTT
TRBJ2-1 NA TRBV7-8 NA CASSLLDRHEQFF TGTGCCAGCAGCTTACTGGACAGACATGAGCAGTTCTTC
TRBJ2-5 NA TRBV6-1 NA CASSDGRATRLYQETQYF TGTGCCAGCAGTGATGGAAGGGCCACTAGATTATACCAAGAGACCCAGTACTTC